The clone carrying this T cell receptor beta chain was detected many times. This specimen comes from a study of CD8+CD57+ T cells in acquired aplastic anemia. As for the study in general: Sorted CD4+ and CD8+ cell DNA averaged roughly 3.2 ug.

TCR beta VDJ and CDR3 were profiled, and genomic DNA was the template. MiXCR, applied by TCRdb to the reads, yields one record per CDR3 protein. The sample yields 80,000 or so distinct CDR3 sequences, around 42% seen once. Trimming removed 6 bases at V and 1 base at J, with 10 bases between. In germline, CDR1 is LNHDA, CDR2 SQIVND (reference sequence). The CDR3 extends over 13 amino acids. This receptor was obtained from a human donor in good health, serving as a control. V and J are TRBV19 and TRBJ2-7; D uncertain. The sample comprised sorted CD4+, CD8+, or CD8+CD57+ T cells (not recorded which) from PBMCs. The chain's CDR3 is CASSLVGSYEQYF. The CDR3 DNA is TGTGCCAGTAGCCTAGTCGGGTCCTACGAGCAGTACTTC.